The next 11 T cell receptor beta chains were all read from a single sample in a study of post-analysis software for immune sequencing data. Study-level findings and limits: There were a handful of TRBV segments more frequent in patients than controls, and TRBV5-6, TRBV5-1 and TRBV20-1 were among them.

Their antigens remain unidentified. Prepared libraries of TCR beta cDNA carried unique molecular identifiers. TCRdb ran MiXCR on the PCR reads and lists one entry per CDR3 protein. The sample carries about 800,000 distinct CDR3 sequences, 25% to 30% recorded once. Sequencing used blood. Receptors originate from a girl aged 10 to 17 with multiple sclerosis.

This sequence joins TRBV29-1 and TRBJ2-7, with D maybe TRBD2 (6 bases). From germline, CDR1 is SQVTM and CDR2 ANQGSEA. This CDR3 has 13 residues. The V and J ends lost 7 bases and 4 bases respectively, with 17 bases between them. This CDR3 reads CSAIADYPYEQYF. In DNA, the CDR3 is TGCAGCGCCATAGCGGACTACCCTTACGAGCAGTACTTC.

This clonotype occurred a few times. The V call is TRBV4-1, the J call TRBJ1-1; 11 positions agree with TRBD1. The CDR3 contains 16 residues. The germline CDR1 and CDR2 sequences are MGHRA and YSYEKL. With 3 bases clipped from V and 6 bases from J, the junction kept 9 bases outside the gene matches. CDR3 sequence: CASSQQVGQGAAEAFF. CDR3 sequence (DNA): TGCGCCAGCAGCCAGCAAGTAGGACAGGGGGCCGCTGAAGCTTTCTTT.

The V gene is TRBV5-1, the J gene TRBJ2-7, with TRBD1 as a possible D gene (6 bases). The germline V gene has CDR1 SGHRS and CDR2 YFSETQ. V was pared by 4 bases and J by 5 bases, with 16 bases between. The CDR3 is 14 amino acids. CDR3 bases: TGCGCCAGCAGCCCGAAGACAGGTCCCCACGAGCAGTACTTC. This translates into CASSPKTGPHEQYF.

This chain joins TRBV29-1 and TRBJ2-2; D gene ambiguous. The germline CDR1 and CDR2 sequences are SQVTM and ANQGSEA. This CDR3 comprises 16 residues. V was clipped by 4 bases and J by 6 bases, with 21 bases between them. The CDR3 sequence is CSVGMLTHSRAGELFF. DNA for the CDR3: TGCAGCGTTGGTATGTTGACACACTCTCGGGCCGGGGAGCTGTTTTTT.

V gene TRBV20-1 combines with J gene TRBJ2-5; TRBD2 agrees at 9 bases. This CDR3 has 15 residues. J was trimmed by 1 base and V by 8 bases; bases with no gene match: 11. Germline CDR1 reads DFQATT; CDR2 reads SNEGSKA (reference sequence). The CDR3 nucleotides are TGCAGTACTGCCACGACTAGCGGAGTCCAAGAGACCCAGTACTTC. Encoded protein: CSTATTSGVQETQYF.

The J gene is TRBJ1-4, the V gene TRBV5-1; D possibly corresponds to TRBD1 (5 bases). The length of the CDR3 is 15 residues. Germline CDR1 is SGHRS and CDR2 is YFSETQ. Trimming shortened V by 5 bases and J by 4 bases, and 15 bases separated the two germline ends. The CDR3 DNA follows: TGCGCCAGCAGGCATGACAGAGGCTTTAATGAAAAACTGTTTTTT. It specifies CASRHDRGFNEKLFF.

This clonotype was observed at least ten times. This chain uses TRBV20-1 with TRBJ1-2; 8 bases are shared with TRBD1. Germline values: CDR1 DFQATT, CDR2 SNEGSKA (reference sequence). The CDR3 is 10 residues long. CDR3: CSTDRGGYTF. CDR3 bases: TGCAGCACAGACAGGGGCGGCTACACCTTC.

Only a few counts were recorded for this clonotype. This chain connects TRBV11-2 to TRBJ2-1; TRBD2 matches 7 bases. The junction had 13 bases not matched to a gene; V was cut back by 10 bases and J by 7 bases. Per the germline V gene, CDR1 is SGHAT and CDR2 is FQNNGV. The CDR3 length is 14 residues. DNA for the CDR3: TGTGCCACCCGACTAGCATGGAAGGGGAATGAGCAGTTCTTC. Amino acid sequence: CATRLAWKGNEQFF.

The V gene is TRBV4-2, the J gene TRBJ2-1, with 8 bases fitting TRBD2. V was clipped by 2 bases and J by 5 bases; unmatched bases: 8. The CDR3 runs 16 residues. CDR1 and CDR2 from the germline V gene are LGHNA and YNFKEQ. Written as DNA, the CDR3 is TGTGCCAGCAGCCAACAGGCGGGGGGCCCCCACAATGAGCAGTTCTTC. Translation: CASSQQAGGPHNEQFF.

In its sample, this clonotype was seen a few times. A read error may produce the germline difference seen at one junction end. This rearrangement joins TRBV20-1 to TRBJ2-5; 13 bases agree with TRBD2. Germline CDR1 DFQATT, CDR2 SNEGSKA (reference sequence). This CDR3 has 16 residues. CDR3: CSAAPTSGRYQGTQYF. The CDR3 region has the DNA TGCAGTGCTGCCCCGACTAGCGGGAGGTACCAAGGGACCCAGTACTTC.

This clonotype was recorded a few times. V is TRBV6-4 and J is TRBJ1-2; D remains unclear. CDR3 length equals 13 residues. V was trimmed by 4 bases and J by 4 bases, leaving 10 bases between them. CDR1 MRHNA and CDR2 SNTAGT come from the germline V gene. The CDR3 DNA sequence: TGTGCCAGCAGTGCAGGACTCCTCTATGGCTACACCTTC. Translation gives CASSAGLLYGYTF.